This T cell receptor beta chain was captured by sequencing in a study of graft-versus-host responses after intestinal transplantation. Study at large: All recipients got anti-thymocyte globulin induction, then tacrolimus and steroids for 3 to 4 years.

From germline, CDR1 is SGHDT and CDR2 YYEEEE. The V gene lost 1 base and the J gene lost 2 bases, with 10 bases spanning the gap. This CDR3 comprises 15 residues. General observations from the study: Clonal ratios of graft-versus-host to host-versus-graft in allografts were high for patients exhibiting graft-donor T cell macrochimerism. Detection of GvH clones occurred in recipient marrow, and some had their first appearance in ileum or blood. The study associated peak circulating GvH clone levels with early post-transplant HvG declines.

As regards this clone: The antigen is unknown.

Method: immunoSEQ multiplex PCR; TCRdb's copy keeps in-frame clones and lacks some. The data show around 97,000 clones, about nine tenths seen once. The rearrangement links TRBV5-6 to TRBJ2-1; the D is unclear. The sequence was collected from a human donor who received an intestinal transplant. This specimen consisted of unstimulated CD8+ T cells sorted from spleen or lymph node cells, obtained before intestinal transplant. CDR3 amino acids: CASSLFWSPYNEQFF. The CDR3 DNA follows: TGTGCCAGCAGCTTGTTTTGGTCGCCCTACAATGAGCAGTTCTTC.